This T cell receptor beta chain comes out of a study of neurological immune-mediated disorders. Study-level information: In a group of around 35 multiple sclerosis patients, 31 had the relapsing-remitting type and 3 had the secondary progressive type. The study's findings and limits: No expanded-clone CDR3 amino acid sequence recurred across subjects, suggesting private TCR-beta repertoires.

The authors made cDNA by 5'RACE with 10-nucleotide random UMIs. Over 180 million TCR-beta sequences, together covering 15-18 subjects, were produced by every individual sequencing run that was carried out. TCRdb processed the 5' RACE reads anew with MiXCR; each CDR3 protein has one entry. The data contain approximately 52,000 distinct CDR3 sequences, around 3.1% of them singletons. This clonotype showed up many times. Its specificity is not known. This CDR3 has 15 amino acids. Germline-derived CDR1 and CDR2 are MNHEY and SMNVEV (reference sequence). Germline trimming cut 5 bases from V and 6 bases from J; bases unmatched to any gene: 9.

The source material was PBMCs. This clonotype was sampled from a man aged 40-49 years with multiple sclerosis. This rearrangement joins TRBV27 to TRBJ1-4; TRBD1 aligns across 7 bases. The CDR3 coding sequence is TGTGCCAGCAGTCCCCGGGACAGATCCTATGAAAAACTGTTTTTT. Amino acid sequence: CASSPRDRSYEKLFF. Drawing the rest from reference TRBV27 and TRBJ1-4, the complete variable domain is EAQVTQNPRYLITVTGKKLTVTCSQNMNHEYMSWYRQDPGLGLRQIYYSMNVEVTDKGDVPEGYKVSRKEKRNFPLILESPSPNQTSLYFCASSPRDRSYEKLFFGSGTQLSVL.